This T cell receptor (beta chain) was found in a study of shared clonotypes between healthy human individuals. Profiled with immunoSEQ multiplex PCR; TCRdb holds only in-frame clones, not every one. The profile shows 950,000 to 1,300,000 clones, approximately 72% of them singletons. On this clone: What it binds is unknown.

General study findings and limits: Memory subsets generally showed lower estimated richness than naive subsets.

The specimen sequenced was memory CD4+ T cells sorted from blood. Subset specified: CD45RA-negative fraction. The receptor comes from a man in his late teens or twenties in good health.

The CDR3 is CASSSDTIYGYTF. DNA of the CDR3: TGTGCCAGCAGTTCCGACACGATCTATGGCTACACCTTC. The chain recombines TRBV27 with TRBJ1-2; D uncertain. Germline CDR1 MNHEY, CDR2 SMNVEV (reference sequence). This CDR3 is built from 13 residues. V was clipped by 4 bases and J by 4 bases, with 10 bases between them.